This T cell receptor (beta chain) was found in a study of T cells after yellow fever vaccination. The CDR3 covers 11 residues. The V end was cut by 7 bases, the J end by 11 bases, with 16 bases between. CDR1 SGHRS and CDR2 YFSETQ come from the germline V gene. TCRdb fed the 5' RACE reads into MiXCR, producing one record per CDR3 protein. The sample yields about 510,000 distinct CDR3 sequences, 21% seen once. The sequencing used PBMCs, collected approximately 20 days after the first yellow fever vaccination. The receptor comes from a man between 18 and 29 years old who received the YFV17D yellow fever vaccine. The rearrangement joins TRBV5-1 to TRBJ2-7; possibly TRBD1 or TRBD2 for D (6 bases each). CDR3 loop: CASAQEGVKYF. The CDR3, as DNA: TGCGCCAGCGCACAGGAGGGGGTAAAGTACTTC.